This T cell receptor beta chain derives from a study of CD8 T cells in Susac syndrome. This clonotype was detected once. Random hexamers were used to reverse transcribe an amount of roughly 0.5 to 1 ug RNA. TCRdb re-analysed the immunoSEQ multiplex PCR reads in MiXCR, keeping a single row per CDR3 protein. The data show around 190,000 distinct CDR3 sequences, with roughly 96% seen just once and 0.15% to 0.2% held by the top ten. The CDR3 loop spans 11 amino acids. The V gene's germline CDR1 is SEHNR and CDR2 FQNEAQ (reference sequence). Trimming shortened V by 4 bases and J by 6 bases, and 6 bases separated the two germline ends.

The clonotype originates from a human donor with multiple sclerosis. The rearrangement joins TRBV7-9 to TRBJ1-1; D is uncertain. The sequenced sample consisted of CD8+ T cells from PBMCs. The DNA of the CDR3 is TGTGCCAGCAGCTCGACCCCTGAAGCTTTCTTT. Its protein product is CASSSTPEAFF.